The 8 T cell receptor beta chains listed next were all sequenced from one sample in a study of post-analysis software for immune sequencing data. Study outcomes and limitations: The five TRBV segments detected at higher frequency in patients than in controls included TRBV5-6, TRBV5-1 and TRBV20-1.

Their specific antigens are unknown. Unique molecular identifiers were present in the TCR beta cDNA libraries. Each CDR3 protein gets one entry after TCRdb re-called the PCR reads with MiXCR. The sample yields hundreds of thousands of distinct CDR3 sequences, 55% to 60% seen once. The specimen was blood. The receptors were sampled from a girl aged 2-10 years with multiple sclerosis.

The rearrangement links TRBV6-5 to TRBJ1-2; 10 bases line up with TRBD1. Germline V lookup: CDR1 MNHEY, CDR2 SVGAGI. Trimming removed 5 bases from V and 2 bases from J; junction bases left unmatched: 2. The CDR3 sequence is 14 residues long. As DNA, the CDR3 is TGTGCCAGCAGTAAGGGACAGGGGAACTATGGCTACACCTTC. Translated: CASSKGQGNYGYTF.

The J gene is TRBJ2-3, the V gene TRBV10-1, with D perhaps matching TRBD1 (5 bases). Per the germline V gene, CDR1 is WNHNN and CDR2 is SYGVQD (reference sequence). The CDR3 covers 16 residues. V lost 2 bases to trimming and J lost 1 base, with 13 bases between them. CDR3 residues: CASSEGQGRGTDTQYF. CDR3 sequence (DNA): TGCGCCAGCAGTGAGGGCCAGGGCCGCGGCACAGATACGCAGTATTTT.

V and J are TRBV10-3 and TRBJ2-3; D remains unclear. Deletions cut 2 bases from V and 2 bases from J, with 5 bases between. The CDR3 spans 13 residues. Germline V gives CDR1 ENHRY, CDR2 SYGVKD. The CDR3 spells CAISEADTDTQYF. The CDR3 bases are TGTGCCATCAGTGAGGCAGACACAGATACGCAGTATTTT.

This chain uses TRBV2 with TRBJ2-1; TRBD1 matches at 8 bases. Germline V lookup: CDR1 SNHLY, CDR2 FYNNEI. The CDR3 consists of 15 residues. After removal of 8 bases from V and 6 bases from J, the junction contained 12 bases not matched to a gene. The CDR3 region has the DNA TGTGCCAGCCAAAGACAGGGGCCTTTACCCAATGAGCAGTTCTTC. It codes for CASQRQGPLPNEQFF.

The chain links TRBV20-1 to TRBJ2-3; TRBD1 matches at 8 bases. The CDR3 contains 13 residues. Germline lookup yields CDR1 DFQATT and CDR2 SNEGSKA (reference sequence). V shed 6 bases, J shed 5 bases, and the junction held 7 bases outside the gene matches. Here the CDR3 DNA reads TGCAGTGCGAGAATTGGACAGGGAGATACGCAGTATTTT. Its translation: CSARIGQGDTQYF.

The rearrangement uses TRBV6-1 and TRBJ2-4; D tentatively reads TRBD1 or TRBD2 (5 bases each). The length of the CDR3 is 17 residues. V was shortened by 4 bases and J by 0 bases, with 16 bases between the two germline ends. Germline loops: CDR1 MNHNS, CDR2 SASEGT. CDR3 in DNA: TGTGCCAGCAGTGGCTCCGCCGGGACGCTAGCCAAAAACATTCAGTACTTC. It is translated as CASSGSAGTLAKNIQYF.

This sequence joins TRBV29-1 and TRBJ1-2; D is uncertain. Germline CDR1 is SQVTM and CDR2 is ANQGSEA. This CDR3 is built from 12 residues. V was trimmed by 8 bases and J by 3 bases, leaving 13 bases between them. The CDR3 loop is CSSALGDYGYTF. In nucleotides, the CDR3 is TGCAGCTCTGCATTGGGAGACTATGGCTACACCTTC.

The chain joins TRBV13 to TRBJ2-4; 16 positions agree with TRBD2. The CDR3 sequence is 19 residues long. The germline V gene has CDR1 PRHDT and CDR2 FYEKMQ (reference sequence). With V trimmed by 5 bases and J by 3 bases, 10 bases remained unmatched. This CDR3 is CASSQPGLAGGPGKNIQYF. In nucleotides, the CDR3 is TGTGCCAGCAGCCAACCGGGACTAGCGGGGGGGCCGGGCAAAAACATTCAGTACTTC. The full variable domain, in which reference TRBV13 and TRBJ2-4 provide the parts outside the CDR3, is AAGVIQSPRHLIKEKRETATLKCYPIPRHDTVYWYQQGPGQDPQFLISFYEKMQSDKGSIPDRFSAQQFSDYHSELNMSSLELGDSALYFCASSQPGLAGGPGKNIQYFGAGTRLSVL.